Detailed here is one T cell receptor (beta chain). The germline V gene encodes CDR1 WSHSY and CDR2 SAAADI. This CDR3 contains 16 residues. The ends lost 5 bases at V and 11 bases at J; junction bases unmatched: 15. These data originate in a study of CD8+CD57+ T cells in acquired aplastic anemia. Study context: Sorted CD4+ and CD8+ cells yielded DNA averaging around 3 ug.

Genomic DNA provided the template from which TCR beta VDJ and CDR3 profiles were obtained. Each CDR3 protein is one row after TCRdb ran MiXCR on the reads. The table lists 200,000 or so distinct CDR3 sequences, roughly half of them singletons. Patients chosen for sequencing had CD8+CD57+ cells that had expanded, as shown by flow cytometry. Severe acquired aplastic anemia was diagnosed in all patients. Patients had undergone no therapy by the time their blood was sampled. V is TRBV10-2 and J is TRBJ2-5; 12 nucleotides line up with TRBD2. The sample was sorted CD4+, CD8+, or CD8+CD57+ T cells (not recorded which) from PBMCs. The sequence was obtained from a human donor with aplastic anemia. The CDR3 reads CASSYGLAGGSRGQYF. In DNA form, the CDR3 reads TGCGCCAGCAGTTACGGGCTAGCGGGAGGGTCCCGTGGGCAGTACTTC.